Each of the 10 T cell receptor beta chains below was sequenced from the same sample in a study of response to subunit inactivated influenza vaccine. TCRdb reanalysed the RT-PCR reads using MiXCR and keeps one entry per CDR3 protein. Here the sample spans about 540,000 distinct CDR3 sequences, roughly 25% being singletons. This sample also belongs to another study, concerning T cells expressing NK-cell markers. That report adds: The cDNA for TCR beta came from 5'RACE template switching with UMIs.

The specimen was CD4+ T cells sorted from PBMCs, collected roughly 13 days after vaccination. The origin of the receptors is a man in his forties or fifties who received an inactivated influenza vaccine.

J is TRBJ2-7 and V is TRBV7-2; 9 bases align to TRBD2. The CDR3 is 15 amino acids. J gave up 1 base and V 5 bases, and 6 bases lay outside the gene matches. Germline assignment: CDR1 SGHTA and CDR2 FQGNSA. CDR3 protein: CASSDGLALSYEQYF. CDR3 nucleotide sequence: TGTGCCAGCAGCGATGGACTAGCGTTATCCTACGAGCAGTACTTC.

This clonotype was recorded many times. This rearrangement joins TRBV18 to TRBJ1-1, with 8 bases fitting TRBD1. With V trimmed by 2 bases and J by 6 bases, 2 bases remained unmatched. The CDR3 sequence is 13 residues long. CDR1 is KGHSH, CDR2 LQKENI, per germline. CDR3 sequence reads: CASSPTGGPEAFF. The CDR3 coding sequence is TGTGCCAGCTCACCAACAGGGGGACCTGAAGCTTTCTTT.

The J gene is TRBJ2-5, the V gene TRBV7-2; D is unclear. Germline loops: CDR1 SGHTA, CDR2 FQGNSA. Trimming removed 2 bases at V and 5 bases at J, with 18 bases between. The CDR3 runs 16 residues. The CDR3 sequence is CASSLSLTLGWETQYF. The DNA for the CDR3 is TGTGCCAGCAGCTTAAGTTTGACCCTAGGTTGGGAGACCCAGTACTTC.

This chain links TRBV29-1 with TRBJ2-7; unclear D gene. The V gene lost 1 base and the J gene lost 5 bases, with 12 bases spanning the gap. This CDR3 contains 13 residues. Germline loops: CDR1 SQVTM, CDR2 ANQGSEA. CDR3 protein: CSVEGKAINEQYF. DNA for the CDR3: TGCAGCGTTGAAGGCAAGGCTATCAACGAGCAGTACTTC.

The V call is TRBV5-4, the J call TRBJ2-4; D is possibly TRBD2 (7 bases). CDR3 length: 17 amino acids. Germline loops: CDR1 SGHNT, CDR2 YYREEE (reference sequence). V was cut by 4 bases and J by 0 bases, with 17 bases left in between. This CDR3 reads CASSPGGRPVAKNIQYF. The CDR3 DNA sequence: TGTGCCAGCAGCCCGGGGGGCCGGCCCGTAGCCAAAAACATTCAGTACTTC.

In its sample, this clonotype was seen a few times. The CDR3, as DNA: TGCGCCAGCAGCTTGTCGCTAGCGGGAGACAATGAGCAGTTCTTC. It codes for CASSLSLAGDNEQFF. This chain joins TRBV5-1 and TRBJ2-1, with 10 bases lining up with TRBD2. Losses at the gene ends were 1 base for V and 5 bases for J; bases not matched to a gene: 3. CDR1 and CDR2 from the germline V gene are SGHRS and YFSETQ. The CDR3 extends over 15 amino acids.

This clonotype came up a few times. This chain connects TRBV6-2 or TRBV6-3 to TRBJ2-7; 9 bases agree with TRBD2. This CDR3 comprises 16 residues. CDR1 and CDR2 (germline): MNHEY, SVGEGT. V shed 2 bases and J 0 bases; nucleotides not matched to a gene: 5. CDR3 coding DNA: TGTGCCAGCAGTTACAGGCTAGCGGGAAACTCCTACGAGCAGTACTTC. Protein: CASSYRLAGNSYEQYF.

V and J are TRBV15 and TRBJ2-3, with D possibly being TRBD2 (5 bases). Deletions cut 5 bases from V and 5 bases from J, with 14 bases between. The CDR3 runs to 14 residues. Germline V gene lookup returns CDR1 LNHNV and CDR2 YYDKDF (reference sequence). The CDR3 is CATSGGSVIDTQYF. As DNA, the CDR3 is TGTGCCACCAGCGGAGGCAGCGTTATAGATACGCAGTATTTT.

This clonotype was recorded a few times. The chain uses TRBV20-1 and TRBJ2-5; tentatively, D is TRBD1 (6 bases). Trimming cost V 8 bases and J 1 base, with 26 bases left between them. The CDR3 contains 17 residues. Germline V gene sequence: CDR1 DFQATT, CDR2 SNEGSKA (reference sequence). The CDR3 DNA is TGCAGTCCGAAGGGAGCCGGGACACTACTAATCCAAGAGACCCAGTACTTC. Translated, it gives CSPKGAGTLLIQETQYF.

The sample holds a few counts of this clonotype. The chain recombines TRBV20-1 with TRBJ2-3; 7 bases map to TRBD2. This CDR3 has 13 residues. The V and J ends lost 3 bases and 2 bases, in that order; junction bases with no gene match: 2. The germline V gene encodes CDR1 DFQATT and CDR2 SNEGSKA (reference sequence). The DNA of the CDR3 is TGCAGTGCTAGGAAGCGGGACACAGATACGCAGTATTTT. Translation gives CSARKRDTDTQYF.